Following are 9 T cell receptor beta chains from one sample sequenced in a study of response to subunit inactivated influenza vaccine. Using its own MiXCR run on the RT-PCR reads, TCRdb lists one record per CDR3 protein. The sample has about 780,000 distinct CDR3 sequences, around 18% seen once. The specimen comprised PBMCs from blood, sampled roughly 5 days after vaccination. All receptors come from a man aged 50 to 59 who received an inactivated influenza vaccine.

J is TRBJ1-1 and V is TRBV3-1; possible D gene TRBD1, 5 bases. The CDR3 runs 14 residues. Germline CDR1 reads LGHDT; CDR2 reads YNNKEL (reference sequence). Trimming stripped 5 bases from V and 0 bases from J, with 10 bases between. The CDR3 protein is CASSKTTVNTEAFF. CDR3 DNA sequence: TGTGCCAGCAGCAAGACGACAGTGAACACTGAAGCTTTCTTT.

The table lists this clonotype with a few counts. This chain joins TRBV5-1 and TRBJ2-1; 11 bases agree with TRBD2. Germline V gene data show CDR1 as SGHRS and CDR2 as YFSETQ. This CDR3 spans 17 amino acids. Losses at the gene ends were 0 bases for V and 8 bases for J; bases not matched to a gene: 10. In nucleotides, the CDR3 is TGCGCCAGCAGCTTGGCCGTCGGTAGCGGGAGGGTGGATGAGCAGTTCTTC. Translated: CASSLAVGSGRVDEQFF.

This clonotype was counted only a few times. For the CDR3, the DNA is TGTGCCACCAGCCGGGCGGGGACTGAAGCTTTCTTT. Protein product: CATSRAGTEAFF. This chain links TRBV15 with TRBJ1-1; the D is unclear. The CDR3 spans 12 residues. CDR1 is LNHNV, CDR2 YYDKDF, per germline (reference sequence). The ends were cut back, 5 bases at V and 5 bases at J, with 9 bases in the middle.

The chain employs TRBV5-6 and TRBJ1-6; D is unclear. Trimming took off 3 bases at V and 6 bases at J, with 13 bases between the two ends. This CDR3 spans 15 amino acids. The V gene's germline CDR1 is SGHDT and CDR2 YYEEEE. The DNA of the CDR3 is TGTGCCAGCAGCTCCACACAAGTTTCTAATTCACCCCTCCACTTT. Protein: CASSSTQVSNSPLHF.

The chain uses TRBV28 and TRBJ1-5, with D perhaps TRBD1 (5 bases). The CDR3 runs to 16 residues. Germline assignment: CDR1 MDHEN and CDR2 SYDVKM. With 3 bases removed from V and 3 bases from J, the gap between germline ends came to 15 bases. This chain's CDR3 is CASSFVEGWVNQPQHF. CDR3 bases: TGTGCCAGCAGTTTTGTCGAGGGGTGGGTCAATCAGCCCCAGCATTTT.

This chain links TRBV7-6 with TRBJ2-3; D is undetermined. CDR3 length: 13 residues. Trimming took 5 bases from V and 3 from J, leaving 9 bases between them. Looked up from germline, CDR1 is SGHVS and CDR2 is FNYEAQ. This CDR3 is CASSPRLTDTQYF. The CDR3 DNA reads TGTGCCAGCAGCCCCCGGCTGACAGATACGCAGTATTTT. The full variable domain, completed using reference TRBV7-6 and TRBJ2-3, is GAGVSQSPRYKVTKRGQDVALRCDPISGHVSLYWYRQALGQGPEFLTYFNYEAQQDKSGLPNDRFSAERPEGSISTLTIQRTEQRDSAMYRCASSPRLTDTQYFGPGTRLTVL.

This clonotype was detected only a few times. This rearrangement joins TRBV24-1 to TRBJ2-1; the D is unclear. The CDR3 is 13 amino acids. The V gene lost 2 bases and the J gene lost 6 bases, with 7 bases spanning the gap. Germline CDR1 is KGHDR and CDR2 is SFDVKD. The CDR3 DNA reads as TGTGCCACCAGTGATTCAGTTATCAATGAGCAGTTCTTC. Protein sequence: CATSDSVINEQFF.

This clonotype was detected a few times. This chain joins TRBV27 and TRBJ1-4; no firm D call. The CDR3 extends over 15 amino acids. CDR1 is MNHEY, CDR2 SMNVEV, per germline (reference sequence). V lost 6 bases, J lost 5 bases, and 16 bases lay in between. The CDR3 region has the DNA TGTGCCAGCAGCATGACCCTCGGACTAAATGAAAAACTGTTTTTT. It specifies CASSMTLGLNEKLFF.

This clonotype came up a few times. The chain uses TRBV7-6 and TRBJ1-1; 7 nucleotides match TRBD1. Germline CDR1 is SGHVS and CDR2 is FNYEAQ. The CDR3 loop spans 15 amino acids. V gave up 5 bases and J gave up 6 bases; unmatched junction bases: 12. The CDR3 DNA reads TGTGCCAGCAGCCCAGGACCCACAGGGGACCCTGAAGCTTTCTTT. Amino acid sequence: CASSPGPTGDPEAFF.